The 8 T cell receptor beta chains presented below share a single source sample, sequenced in a study of identical twins. TCRdb recomputed calls from the 5' RACE reads with MiXCR, one row per CDR3 protein. Here the sample spans some 1,700,000 distinct CDR3 sequences, less than 35% being singletons. The sequencing input was cord blood. The receptors here all came from a newborn girl in good health.

V and J are TRBV20-1 and TRBJ2-5; D may correspond to TRBD1 or TRBD2 (5 bases each). The J call may be faulty, since TRBJ2-7 better matches the DNA end. Germline-derived CDR1 and CDR2 are DFQATT and SNEGSKA (reference sequence). The CDR3 spans 13 residues. CDR3 in DNA: TGCAGTGCTGCCGGGACGATTAACTACGAGCAGTACTTC. Translating it yields CSAAGTINYEQYF.

The rearrangement joins TRBV20-1 to TRBJ1-2; D may be TRBD1 (5 bases). Trimming removed 6 bases at V and 4 bases at J, with 15 bases between. The germline V gene has CDR1 DFQATT and CDR2 SNEGSKA (reference sequence). This CDR3 contains 13 residues. CDR3 nucleotides: TGCAGTGCCTTACTAGGGAGGGGCTATGGCTACACCTTC. It specifies CSALLGRGYGYTF.

This chain joins TRBV11-2 and TRBJ2-5; the D is unclear. The V gene's germline CDR1 is SGHAT and CDR2 FQNNGV. CDR3 length: 14 amino acids. V was shortened by 1 base and J by 11 bases, with 17 bases between the two germline ends. The chain's CDR3 is CASSLVGRTNEQYF. In DNA, the CDR3 is TGTGCCAGCAGCTTAGTTGGGCGGACCAATGAGCAGTACTTC.

This clonotype has a handful of counts. The V and J genes are TRBV9 and TRBJ2-7, with 7 bases aligning to TRBD2. There are 15 residues in the CDR3. Germline V lookup: CDR1 SGDLS, CDR2 YYNGEE. Trimming cost V 0 bases and J 2 bases; bases outside gene matches: 5. Here the CDR3 reads CASSVGEGGTYEQYF. The DNA of the CDR3 is TGTGCCAGCAGCGTAGGTGAGGGAGGGACCTACGAGCAGTACTTC.

This clonotype was seen only a few times. The chain employs TRBV4-1 and TRBJ1-2; D might be TRBD1 (6 bases). The CDR3 is made up of 16 amino acids. CDR1 is MGHRA and CDR2 is YSYEKL in the germline V gene. V shed 3 bases and J shed 4 bases, with 18 bases lying between them. CDR3 residues: CASSHPQGTPSYGYTF. The CDR3 coding sequence is TGCGCCAGCAGCCATCCCCAAGGGACACCTTCCTATGGCTACACCTTC.

This clonotype was picked up many times. CDR3 DNA sequence: TGTGCCAGCAGCTTAGTTCGCGGTAGCACAGATACGCAGTATTTT. This codes for CASSLVRGSTDTQYF. J is TRBJ2-3 and V is TRBV7-2; D is unresolved. This CDR3 is 15 amino acids long. Deletions cut 1 base from V and 0 bases from J, with 8 bases between. Germline V gene lookup returns CDR1 SGHTA and CDR2 FQGNSA.

The rearrangement joins TRBV2 to TRBJ2-7; the D is unclear. Germline values: CDR1 SNHLY, CDR2 FYNNEI. The CDR3 is 13 amino acids. V lost 4 bases and J lost 3, with 10 bases in between. This CDR3 is CASSGGKNYEQYF. Written as DNA, the CDR3 is TGTGCCAGCAGTGGGGGAAAAAACTACGAGCAGTACTTC.

Only a few counts were recorded for this clonotype. The chain joins TRBV7-9 to TRBJ2-1, with 7 bases that match TRBD1. J gave up 3 bases and V 1 base, and 6 bases lay outside the gene matches. The germline V gene has CDR1 SEHNR and CDR2 FQNEAQ (reference sequence). CDR3 length: 16 amino acids. The CDR3 coding sequence is TGTGCCAGCAGCTTAGAGTCCTGGGACAGCTACAATGAGCAGTTCTTC. Amino acid sequence: CASSLESWDSYNEQFF.